These 6 T cell receptor beta chains were all obtained from the same sample, sequenced in a study of T cells in Graves' hyperthyroidism and ophthalmopathy. TCR beta CDR3 sequences were amplified from RNA transcripts. HTBI primers were used for first-round RT-PCR of the TCR CDR3. TCRdb recomputed calls from the multiplex PCR reads with MiXCR, one row per CDR3 protein. The table lists about 420,000 distinct CDR3 sequences, about an eighth of them singletons. Sequencing input: blood. These receptors all come from a woman younger than 35 with Graves' hyperthyroidism.

This clonotype was counted many times. The chain employs TRBV6-6 and TRBJ1-1; 9 positions match TRBD1. Unmatched junction bases numbered 2, after V lost 0 bases and J lost 9 bases. The CDR3 totals 13 residues. Germline assignment: CDR1 MNHNY and CDR2 SVGAGI (reference sequence). The CDR3 is CASSYSDRGKAFF. The CDR3 region has the DNA TGTGCCAGCAGTTACTCGGACAGGGGTAAAGCTTTCTTT.

In this sample, this clonotype turned up many times. V gene TRBV12-3 or TRBV12-4 combines with J gene TRBJ1-5; D possibly corresponds to TRBD1 (6 bases). Trimming removed 1 base from V and 5 bases from J, with 12 bases in between. This CDR3 has 15 amino acids. CDR3 loop: CASSLEPRGDQPQHF. The CDR3 DNA follows: TGTGCCAGCAGTTTAGAACCCAGGGGCGATCAGCCCCAGCATTTT.

This chain connects TRBV15 to TRBJ2-5; TRBD1 aligns across 8 bases. With V trimmed by 1 base and J by 2 bases, 3 bases remained unmatched. This CDR3 has 15 residues. Germline V gene data show CDR1 as LNHNV and CDR2 as YYDKDF (reference sequence). CDR3: CATSRGDRTQETQYF. For the CDR3, the DNA is TGTGCCACCAGCAGAGGGGACAGGACACAAGAGACCCAGTACTTC.

This clonotype was seen many times. Relative to the germline gene, one junction end is altered; a read error may explain this. The chain has TRBV3-1 and TRBJ2-1, with a weak D call TRBD1 (6 bases). The CDR3 totals 13 residues. Germline CDR1 LGHDT, CDR2 YNNKEL (reference sequence). The DNA for the CDR3 is TGTGCCAGCAGCCAAGAGCTCCGGGACATTCTCGTCTTC. Its protein product is CASSQELRDILVF.

The J gene is TRBJ1-4, the V gene TRBV15; weak D call: TRBD1 (5 bases). This CDR3 contains 16 residues. Germline CDR1 LNHNV, CDR2 YYDKDF (reference sequence). With 3 bases removed from V and 4 bases from J, the gap between germline ends came to 15 bases. The CDR3 DNA sequence: TGTGCCACCAGCAGGCCAGGGAATAGGGGTAATGAAAAACTGTTTTTT. It yields the protein CATSRPGNRGNEKLFF.

The table lists this clonotype with many counts. This sequence joins TRBV5-1 and TRBJ2-1, with 12 positions matching TRBD2. V dropped 1 base and J dropped 6; count of bases not matched to a gene: 8. This CDR3 region has 17 residues. Germline CDR1 is SGHRS and CDR2 is YFSETQ. The CDR3 spells CASSLRPGLAGTNEQFF. The CDR3 DNA follows: TGCGCCAGCAGCTTGCGTCCGGGACTAGCGGGTACCAATGAGCAGTTCTTC.